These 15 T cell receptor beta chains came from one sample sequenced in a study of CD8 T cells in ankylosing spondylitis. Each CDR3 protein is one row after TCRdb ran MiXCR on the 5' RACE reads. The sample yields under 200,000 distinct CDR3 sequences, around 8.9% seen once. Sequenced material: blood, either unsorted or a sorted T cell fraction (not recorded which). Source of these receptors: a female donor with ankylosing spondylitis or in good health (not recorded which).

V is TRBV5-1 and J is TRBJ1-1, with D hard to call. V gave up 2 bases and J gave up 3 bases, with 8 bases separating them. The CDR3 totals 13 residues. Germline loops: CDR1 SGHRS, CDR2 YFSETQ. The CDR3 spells CASSLGADTEAFF. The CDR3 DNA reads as TGCGCCAGCAGCTTAGGTGCGGACACTGAAGCTTTCTTT.

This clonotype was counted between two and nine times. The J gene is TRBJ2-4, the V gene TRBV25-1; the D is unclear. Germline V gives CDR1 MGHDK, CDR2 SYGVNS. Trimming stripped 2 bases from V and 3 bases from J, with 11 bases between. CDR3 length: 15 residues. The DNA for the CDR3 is TGTGCCAGCAGTGAACGGGCAGGCCACAAAAACATTCAGTACTTC. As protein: CASSERAGHKNIQYF.

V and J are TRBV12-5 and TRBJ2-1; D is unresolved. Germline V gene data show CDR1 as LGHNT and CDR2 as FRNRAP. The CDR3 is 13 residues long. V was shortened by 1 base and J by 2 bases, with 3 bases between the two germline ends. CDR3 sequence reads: CASGLGTYNEQFF. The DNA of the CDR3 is TGTGCTAGTGGTTTGGGGACCTACAATGAGCAGTTCTTC.

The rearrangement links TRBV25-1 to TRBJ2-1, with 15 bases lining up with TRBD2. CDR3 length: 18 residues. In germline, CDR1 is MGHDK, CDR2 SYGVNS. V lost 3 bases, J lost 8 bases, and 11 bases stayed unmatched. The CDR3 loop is CASSDSTGLAGGPDEQFF. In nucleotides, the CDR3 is TGTGCCAGCAGTGACTCGACCGGACTAGCGGGAGGGCCAGATGAGCAGTTCTTC.

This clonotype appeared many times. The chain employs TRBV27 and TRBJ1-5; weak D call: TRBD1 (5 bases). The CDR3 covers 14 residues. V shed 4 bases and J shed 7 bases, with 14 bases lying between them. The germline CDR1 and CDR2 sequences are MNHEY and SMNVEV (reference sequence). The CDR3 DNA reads TGTGCCAGCAGTTCGGTAGCAGGGCCACAGCCCCAGCATTTT. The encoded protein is CASSSVAGPQPQHF.

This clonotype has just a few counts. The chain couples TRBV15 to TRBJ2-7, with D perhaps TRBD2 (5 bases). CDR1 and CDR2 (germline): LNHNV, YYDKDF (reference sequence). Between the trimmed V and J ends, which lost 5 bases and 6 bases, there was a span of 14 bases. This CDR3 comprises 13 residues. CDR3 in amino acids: CATSLDGVGEQYF. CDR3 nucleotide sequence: TGTGCCACCAGCTTAGACGGGGTGGGCGAGCAGTACTTC.

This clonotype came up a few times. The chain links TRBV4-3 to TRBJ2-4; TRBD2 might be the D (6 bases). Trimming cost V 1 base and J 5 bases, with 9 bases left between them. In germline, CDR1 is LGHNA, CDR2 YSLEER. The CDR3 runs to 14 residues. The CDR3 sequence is CASSQGVAENIQYF. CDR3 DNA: TGCGCCAGCAGCCAAGGGGTAGCGGAAAACATTCAGTACTTC.

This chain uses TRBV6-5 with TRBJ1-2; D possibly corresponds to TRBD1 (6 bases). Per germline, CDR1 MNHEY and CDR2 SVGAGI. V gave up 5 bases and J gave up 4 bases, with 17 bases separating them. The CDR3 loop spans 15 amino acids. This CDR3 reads CASSLEGDPAYGYTF. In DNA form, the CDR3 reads TGTGCCAGCAGTCTCGAGGGGGACCCAGCCTATGGCTACACCTTC.

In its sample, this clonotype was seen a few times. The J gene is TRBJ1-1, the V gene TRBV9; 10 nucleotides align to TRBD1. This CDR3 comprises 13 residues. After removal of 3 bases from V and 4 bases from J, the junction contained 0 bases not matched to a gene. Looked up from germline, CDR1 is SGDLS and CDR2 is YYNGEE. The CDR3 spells CASSGDRGTEAFF. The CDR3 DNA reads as TGTGCCAGCAGCGGGGACAGGGGCACTGAAGCTTTCTTT.

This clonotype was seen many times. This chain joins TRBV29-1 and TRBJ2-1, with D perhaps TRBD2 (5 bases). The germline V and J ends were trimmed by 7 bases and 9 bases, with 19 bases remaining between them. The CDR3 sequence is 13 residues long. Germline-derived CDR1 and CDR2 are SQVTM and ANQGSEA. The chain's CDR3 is CSALLDTTIEQFF. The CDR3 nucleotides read TGCAGCGCCCTACTAGATACTACTATTGAGCAGTTCTTC.

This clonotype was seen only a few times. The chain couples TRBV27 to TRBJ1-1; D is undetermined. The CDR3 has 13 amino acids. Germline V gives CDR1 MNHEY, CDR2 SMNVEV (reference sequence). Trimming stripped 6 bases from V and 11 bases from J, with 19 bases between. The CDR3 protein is CASRLDTAGEAFF. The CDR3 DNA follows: TGTGCCAGCAGGCTAGACACGGCTGGGGAGGCTTTCTTT.

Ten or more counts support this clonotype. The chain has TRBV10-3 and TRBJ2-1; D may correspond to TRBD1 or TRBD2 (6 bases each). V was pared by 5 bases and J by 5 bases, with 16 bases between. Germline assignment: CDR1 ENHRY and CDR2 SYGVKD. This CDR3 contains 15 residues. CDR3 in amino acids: CAISPDIGGHNEQFF. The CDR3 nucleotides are TGTGCCATCAGTCCCGACATTGGGGGGCACAATGAGCAGTTCTTC.

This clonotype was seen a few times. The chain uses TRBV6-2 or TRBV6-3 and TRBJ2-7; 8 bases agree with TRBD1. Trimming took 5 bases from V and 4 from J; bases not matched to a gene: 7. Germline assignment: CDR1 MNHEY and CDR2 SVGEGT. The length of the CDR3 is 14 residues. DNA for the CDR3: TGTGCCAGCAGTCATCGGGACAGGTTTTACGAGCAGTACTTC. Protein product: CASSHRDRFYEQYF.

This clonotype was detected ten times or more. Here the CDR3 DNA reads TGTGCCAGCAGCGGGGGGACAGGGGGCCCTTCAGCGCCAGGAGATACGCAGTATTTT. It specifies CASSGGTGGPSAPGDTQYF. The genes are TRBV11-1 and TRBJ2-3; 12 nucleotides match TRBD1. V lost 5 bases and J lost 5; bases outside the gene matches: 17. Germline CDR1 is SGHAT and CDR2 is FQDESV (reference sequence). CDR3 length equals 19 residues.

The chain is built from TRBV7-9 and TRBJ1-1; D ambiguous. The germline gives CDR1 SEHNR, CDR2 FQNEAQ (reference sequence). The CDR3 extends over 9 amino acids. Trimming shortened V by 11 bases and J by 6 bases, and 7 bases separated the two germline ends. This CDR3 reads CALIAEAFF. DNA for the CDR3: TGTGCCCTGATAGCTGAAGCTTTCTTT. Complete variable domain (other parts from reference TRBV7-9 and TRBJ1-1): DTGVSQNPRHKITKRGQNVTFRCDPISEHNRLYWYRQTLGQGPEFLTYFQNEAQLEKSRLLSDRFSAERPKGSFSTLEIQRTEQGDSAMYLCALIAEAFFGQGTRLTVV.